The rows below give T cell receptor beta chains drawn from one sample of a study of cytomegalovirus exposure and HLA in healthy donors. The data were produced by immunoSEQ multiplex PCR, yet TCRdb's version contains in-frame clones alone and is incomplete. The sample lists around 150,000 clones, approximately 96% occurring once. Sequencing used PBMCs. The origin of the receptors is a woman between 18 and 29 years old in good health and CMV-seronegative. CDR3s include the opening cysteine and the closing phenylalanine or tryptophan. D genes are given only for firm matches. Not every row has a clone size; where given, it reads once, few, many or a size class.

TRBD2	.	TRBV7-9	TRBJ2-7	TGTGCCAGCAGCTATGCGGGGGGTGCCTCCTACGAGCAGTACTTC	CASSYAGGASYEQYF
TRBD1	.	TRBV5-6	TRBJ2-7	TGTGCCAGCAGCAAAGGACAGGGACGCTACGAGCAGTACTTC	CASSKGQGRYEQYF
TRBD2	.	TRBV30	TRBJ2-3	TGTGCTATCCTAGCGGGGCCTTATGGCACAGATACGCAGTATTTT	CAILAGPYGTDTQYF
TRBD2	.	TRBV5-1	TRBJ2-3	TGCGCCAGCAGCTTTATAGCGGGGGGTACAGATACGCAGTATTTT	CASSFIAGGTDTQYF
.	.	TRBV12-5	TRBJ2-7	TGTGCTAGTGGTTTGGGACAGAGCTCCTACGAGCAGTACTTC	CASGLGQSSYEQYF
TRBD1	.	TRBV6-5	TRBJ1-5	TGTGCCAGCAGCCCTACAGGGGGTGGGCAGCCCCAGCATTTT	CASSPTGGGQPQHF
.	once	TRBV6-4	TRBJ2-1	TGTGCCAGCAGTGTGGGTGTGGGGGGGCAAAATGAGCAGTTCTTC	CASSVGVGGQNEQFF
.	.	TRBV15	TRBJ1-2	TGTGCCACCAGCAGAGAAAGGGAGAGTAGCTACACCTTC	CATSRERESSYTF
.	.	TRBV7-3	TRBJ1-1	TGTGCCAGCAGCTTAATCGGGGTAGGGAACACTGAAGCTTTCTTT	CASSLIGVGNTEAFF
.	.	TRBV25-1	TRBJ2-2	TGTGCCAGCAGTGAAGCTGAAATGCGCACCGGGGAGCTGTTTTTT	CASSEAEMRTGELFF
.	.	TRBV25-1	TRBJ1-2	TGTGCCAGCAGCGTCGGACAGAACTATGGCTACACCTTC	CASSVGQNYGYTF
TRBD2	.	TRBV12-5	TRBJ2-7	TGTGCTAGTGGCCTTACTAGCGGGGGATACTACGAGCAGTACTTC	CASGLTSGGYYEQYF
.	.	TRBV19	TRBJ1-1	TGTGCCAGTAGTATTAGGGCGGGGAACACTGAAGCTTTCTTT	CASSIRAGNTEAFF
TRBD2	.	TRBV5-1	TRBJ2-3	TGCGCCAGCAGCCTGGAACGGGGGGGGAGCACAGATACGCAGTATTTT	CASSLERGGSTDTQYF
TRBD2	.	TRBV18	TRBJ2-3	TGTGCCAGCTCACCCCGGTACGGGGGGAACACAGATACGCAGTATTTT	CASSPRYGGNTDTQYF
.	once	TRBV6-5	TRBJ1-2	TGTGCCAGCAGTTACAAACCCCCGGGGGGCAAGGATGGCTACACCTTC	CASSYKPPGGKDGYTF
.	.	TRBV2	TRBJ1-1	TGTGCCAGCAGTTTTTCCCCGGGACAAAACACTGAAGCTTTCTTT	CASSFSPGQNTEAFF
TRBD1	once	TRBV2	TRBJ2-7	TGTGCCAGCAGCCCCGGGACAGGGTTGAACGAGCAGTACTTC	CASSPGTGLNEQYF
TRBD2	.	TRBV19	TRBJ2-3	TGTGCCAGTAGTATACGCGGGCTAGCGGAACTCACAGATACGCAGTATTTT	CASSIRGLAELTDTQYF
.	once	TRBV18	TRBJ2-7	TGTGCCAGCTCACCAGACAGTTACTACGAGCAGTACTTC	CASSPDSYYEQYF
.	.	TRBV7-6	TRBJ2-7	TGTGCCAGCAGCCCAACAGGGTACTACGAGCAGTACTTC	CASSPTGYYEQYF
.	.	TRBV7-9	TRBJ1-4	TGTGCCAGCAGCTTAGAGGGGGTTACGGATGAAAAACTGTTTTTT	CASSLEGVTDEKLFF
.	once	TRBV18	TRBJ1-5	TGTGCCAGCTCACCGGGGGCAGGCCCTCATAGCAATCAGCCCCAGCATTTT	CASSPGAGPHSNQPQHF
.	.	TRBV7-9	TRBJ2-5	TGTGCCAGCAGCTTGACACTAGTGCACCAAGAGACCCAGTACTTC	CASSLTLVHQETQYF
TRBD2	.	TRBV4-3	TRBJ2-7	TGCGCCAGCAGCCAAGATCAGGGACTAGCGGGGGGGCCTCACGAGCAGTACTTC	CASSQDQGLAGGPHEQYF
.	.	TRBV5-1	TRBJ2-7	TGCGCCAGCAGCTTGCCGGGGATTGTCTACGAGCAGTACTTC	CASSLPGIVYEQYF
.	.	TRBV7-7	TRBJ2-7	TGTGCTAGCAGCTTAGACAGCGGCTCCTACGAGCAGTACTTC	CASSLDSGSYEQYF
.	.	TRBV10-2	TRBJ1-1	TGCGCCAGCAGTGAGTCGGGGGCGAACACTGAAGCTTTCTTT	CASSESGANTEAFF
.	.	TRBV10-3	TRBJ1-1	TGTGCCATCAGTGACGGTCAGGGCGTGGGCATGAACACTGAAGCTTTCTTT	CAISDGQGVGMNTEAFF
.	few	TRBV6-1	TRBJ2-7	TGTGCCAGCAGTGAACGCGAGCAGTACTTC	CASSEREQYF
.	.	TRBV9	TRBJ2-7	TGTGCCAGCAGCGCCGGGGACTGGTCCTACGAGCAGTACTTC	CASSAGDWSYEQYF
.	.	TRBV7-9	TRBJ2-2	TGTGCCAGCAGCTTACAAGGGGGGGCCTTGACCGGGGAGCTGTTTTTT	CASSLQGGALTGELFF
.	.	TRBV6-6	TRBJ2-4	TGTGCCGCGACGGACAGTAGAAACATTCAGTACTTC	CAATDSRNIQYF
TRBD1	.	TRBV29-1	TRBJ2-3	TGCAGCGTACAGGGGGGAAGCACAGATACGCAGTATTTT	CSVQGGSTDTQYF
.	.	TRBV18	TRBJ1-6	TGTGCCAGCTCACCAGGTACAGGGAGCAATTCACCCCTCCACTTT	CASSPGTGSNSPLHF
.	.	TRBV30	TRBJ2-5	TGTGCCTGGAGTGCAACCGGACACACCCAAGAGACCCAGTACTTC	CAWSATGHTQETQYF
.	.	TRBV7-9	TRBJ1-3	TGTGCCAGCAGCCCCCGGGTCTTCTCTGGAAACACCATATATTTT	CASSPRVFSGNTIYF
.	.	TRBV18	TRBJ1-1	TGTGCCAGCTCGCCGCAGGGGTTAGCGTCCCCTCTTGAAGCTTTCTTT	CASSPQGLASPLEAFF
TRBD2	once	TRBV5-1	TRBJ2-3	TGCGCCAGCAGCTTGGTCTTCGGGGGGGCTGGCACAGATACGCAGTATTTT	CASSLVFGGAGTDTQYF
.	.	TRBV29-1	TRBJ1-2	TGCAGCGTGACCGACCAGGGATCGTGGGGCTACACCTTC	CSVTDQGSWGYTF
.	.	TRBV27	TRBJ2-7	TGTGCCAGCAGACCCGGGACATCATACGAGCAGTACTTC	CASRPGTSYEQYF
.	.	TRBV5-6	TRBJ2-5	TGTGCCAGCAGCAGAGGCAGGGCCCAAGAGACCCAGTACTTC	CASSRGRAQETQYF
TRBD1	.	TRBV6-5	TRBJ1-5	TGTGCCAGCAGACCCGACAGGGCCAATCAGCCCCAGCATTTT	CASRPDRANQPQHF
TRBD2	once	TRBV5-1	TRBJ2-3	TGCGCCAGCAGCCAAAGCGGGGGGGCAGAAGATACGCAGTATTTT	CASSQSGGAEDTQYF